The T cell receptor (beta chain) under discussion was sequenced for a study of blood T cell repertoires in COVID-19. Background on the study: Samples of COVID-19 (acute and convalescent) were obtained from the United States, Italy and Spain. The cDNA or gDNA used as material had been derived from T cells, B-cell-depleted T cells, or PBMCs.

The CDR3 extends over 18 amino acids. V lost 3 bases and J lost 5, with 20 bases in between. Germline CDR1 reads MGHRA; CDR2 reads YSYEKL. During active infection, Seattle patients enrolled and were then monitored through disease. Only a few counts were recorded for this clone. In the original workflow: Amplification of reference gene primers provided the estimated nucleated cell counts. Here immunoSEQ multiplex PCR was the method, and the copy in TCRdb shows in-frame clones only, minus some. V, J and clone size are those of that table, while D and trimming were read from the DNA. The sample yields about 180,000 clones, roughly 81% seen once.

The chain links TRBV4-1 to TRBJ1-6, with TRBD1 as a possible D gene (6 bases). Sequencing was performed on peripheral blood. This receptor was identified in an elderly woman with COVID-19, enrolled during active disease. CDR3 loop: CASSHPSQGSPNNSPLHF. DNA of the CDR3: TGCGCCAGCAGCCACCCGTCACAGGGATCCCCTAATAATTCACCCCTCCACTTT.